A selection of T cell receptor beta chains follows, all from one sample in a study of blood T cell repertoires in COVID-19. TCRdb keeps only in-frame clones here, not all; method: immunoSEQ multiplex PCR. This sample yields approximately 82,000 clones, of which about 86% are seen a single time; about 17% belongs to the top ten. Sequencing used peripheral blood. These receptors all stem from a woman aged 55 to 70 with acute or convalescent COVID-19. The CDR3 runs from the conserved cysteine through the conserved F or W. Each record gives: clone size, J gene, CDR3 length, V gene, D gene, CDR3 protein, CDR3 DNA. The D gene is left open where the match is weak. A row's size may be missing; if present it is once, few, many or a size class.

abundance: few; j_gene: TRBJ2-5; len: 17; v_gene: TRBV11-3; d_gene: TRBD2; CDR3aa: CASSTRTGGTGSETQYF; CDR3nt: TGTGCCAGCTCCACGAGGACGGGGGGAACAGGATCAGAGACCCAGTACTTC
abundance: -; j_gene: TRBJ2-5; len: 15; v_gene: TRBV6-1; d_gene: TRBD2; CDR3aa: CASSEVPGGRETQYF; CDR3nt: TGTGCCAGCAGTGAAGTCCCGGGGGGGAGGGAGACCCAGTACTTC
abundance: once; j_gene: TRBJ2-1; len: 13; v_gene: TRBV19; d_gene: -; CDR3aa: CASSLPPYNEQFF; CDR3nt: TGTGCCAGTAGCCTTCCTCCCTACAATGAGCAGTTCTTC
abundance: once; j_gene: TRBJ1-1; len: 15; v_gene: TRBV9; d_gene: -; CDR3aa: CASSVVGSWGTEAFF; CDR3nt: TGTGCCAGCAGCGTAGTTGGGAGTTGGGGCACTGAAGCTTTCTTT
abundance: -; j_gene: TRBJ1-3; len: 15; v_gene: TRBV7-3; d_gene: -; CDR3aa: CASSSPGVSGNTIYF; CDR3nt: TGTGCCAGCAGCTCACCAGGGGTATCTGGAAACACCATATATTTT
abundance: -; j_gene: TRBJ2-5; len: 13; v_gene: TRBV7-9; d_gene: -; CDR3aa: CASSFRDGETQYF; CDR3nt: TGTGCCAGCAGCTTCAGGGATGGAGAGACCCAGTACTTC
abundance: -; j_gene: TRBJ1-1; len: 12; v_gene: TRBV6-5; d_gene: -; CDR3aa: CASSPTGVTAFF; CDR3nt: TGTGCCAGCAGCCCAACCGGTGTAACGGCTTTCTTT
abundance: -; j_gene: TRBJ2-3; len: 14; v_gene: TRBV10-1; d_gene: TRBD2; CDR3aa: CASSESSGLGSLYF; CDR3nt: TGCGCCAGCAGTGAGTCGTCAGGACTAGGTAGCTTGTATTTT
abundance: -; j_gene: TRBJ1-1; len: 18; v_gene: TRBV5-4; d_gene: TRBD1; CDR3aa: CASSYRRTGRGVGTEAFF; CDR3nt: TGTGCCAGCAGCTACCGACGGACAGGGAGGGGTGTTGGCACTGAAGCTTTCTTT
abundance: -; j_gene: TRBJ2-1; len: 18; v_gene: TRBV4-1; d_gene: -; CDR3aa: CASSLIKAGGGVYNEQFF; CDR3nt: TGCGCCAGCAGCCTAATAAAGGCCGGGGGTGGGGTCTACAATGAGCAGTTCTTC
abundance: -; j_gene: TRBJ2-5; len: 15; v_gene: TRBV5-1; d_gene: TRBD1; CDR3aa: CASSPQTGESKTQYF; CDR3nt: TGCGCCAGCAGCCCCCAGACAGGGGAGAGCAAGACCCAGTACTTC
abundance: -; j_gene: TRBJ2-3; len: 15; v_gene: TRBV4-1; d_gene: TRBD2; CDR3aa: CASSIAGPGGFTQYF; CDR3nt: TGCGCCAGCTCTATAGCGGGGCCCGGGGGTTTTACGCAGTATTTT
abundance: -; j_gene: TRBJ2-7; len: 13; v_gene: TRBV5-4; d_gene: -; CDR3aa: CASSFPQGTEQYF; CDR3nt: TGTGCCAGCAGTTTCCCACAGGGTACCGAGCAGTACTTC
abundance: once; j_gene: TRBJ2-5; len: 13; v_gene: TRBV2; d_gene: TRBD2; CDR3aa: CAGAGGLGETQYF; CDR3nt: TGTGCCGGCGCGGGGGGGTTGGGAGAGACCCAGTACTTC
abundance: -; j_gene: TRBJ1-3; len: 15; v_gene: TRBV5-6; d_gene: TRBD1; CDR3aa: CASSPPDRVGHTIYF; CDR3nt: TGTGCCAGCAGCCCGCCGGACAGGGTAGGGCACACCATATATTTT
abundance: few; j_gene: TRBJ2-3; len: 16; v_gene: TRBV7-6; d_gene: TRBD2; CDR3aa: CASSPLAGVGADTQYF; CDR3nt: TGTGCCAGCAGCCCTCTAGCGGGAGTGGGGGCAGATACGCAGTATTTT
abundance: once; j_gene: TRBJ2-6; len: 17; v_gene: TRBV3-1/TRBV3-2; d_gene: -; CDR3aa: CASSRDSTNSGANVLTF; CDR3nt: TGTGCCAGCAGCCGGGACTCTACCAACTCTGGGGCCAACGTCCTGACTTTC